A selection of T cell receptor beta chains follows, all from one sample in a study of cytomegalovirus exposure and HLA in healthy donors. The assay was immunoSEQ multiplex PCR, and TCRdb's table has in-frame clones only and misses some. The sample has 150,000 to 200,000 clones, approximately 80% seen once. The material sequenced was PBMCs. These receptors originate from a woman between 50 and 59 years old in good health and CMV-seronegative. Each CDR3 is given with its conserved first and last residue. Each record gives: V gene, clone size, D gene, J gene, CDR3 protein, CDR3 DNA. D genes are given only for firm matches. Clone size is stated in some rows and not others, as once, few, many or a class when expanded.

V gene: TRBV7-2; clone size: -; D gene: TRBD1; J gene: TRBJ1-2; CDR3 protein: CASSNRGYGYTF; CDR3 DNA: TGTGCCAGCAGTAACAGGGGCTATGGCTACACCTTC
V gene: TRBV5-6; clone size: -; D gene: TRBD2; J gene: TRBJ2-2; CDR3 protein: CASSFGGGTNTGELFF; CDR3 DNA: TGTGCCAGCAGCTTCGGGGGGGGGACGAACACCGGGGAGCTGTTTTTT
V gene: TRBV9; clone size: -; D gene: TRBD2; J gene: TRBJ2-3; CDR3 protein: CASSVDLAGGTADTQYF; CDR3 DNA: TGTGCCAGCAGCGTGGATCTAGCGGGAGGTACGGCAGATACGCAGTATTTT
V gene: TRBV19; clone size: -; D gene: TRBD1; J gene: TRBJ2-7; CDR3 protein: CASSLHGQGSQEQYF; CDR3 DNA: TGTGCCAGTAGCCTCCACGGACAGGGTTCGCAGGAGCAGTACTTC
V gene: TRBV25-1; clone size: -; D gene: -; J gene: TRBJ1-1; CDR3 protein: CASTRAGNARAFF; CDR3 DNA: TGTGCCAGCACCCGGGCGGGGAACGCGCGAGCTTTCTTT
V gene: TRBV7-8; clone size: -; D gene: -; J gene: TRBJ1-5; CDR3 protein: CASSLARGTGKPQHF; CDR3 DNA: TGTGCCAGCAGCTTAGCGCGGGGTACGGGGAAGCCCCAGCATTTT
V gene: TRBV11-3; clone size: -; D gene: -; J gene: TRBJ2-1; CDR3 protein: CASSPGRGYNEQFF; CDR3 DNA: TGTGCCAGCAGCCCCGGAAGGGGGTACAATGAGCAGTTCTTC
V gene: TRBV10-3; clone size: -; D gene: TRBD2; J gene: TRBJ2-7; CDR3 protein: CATHPTSGAYEQYF; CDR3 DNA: TGTGCCACCCACCCGACTAGCGGGGCCTACGAGCAGTACTTC
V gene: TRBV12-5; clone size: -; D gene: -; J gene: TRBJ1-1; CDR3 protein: CASGLTGWTEAFF; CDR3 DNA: TGTGCTAGTGGTTTAACAGGTTGGACTGAAGCTTTCTTT
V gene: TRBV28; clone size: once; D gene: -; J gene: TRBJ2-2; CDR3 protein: CASSLFSGELFF; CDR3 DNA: TGTGCCAGCAGTTTATTTAGCGGGGAGCTGTTTTTT